One sample yielded the 31 T cell receptor beta chains listed below, sequenced in a study of B cell selection in AIRE deficiency. Profiled with immunoSEQ multiplex PCR; TCRdb holds only in-frame clones, not every one. The repertoire holds tens of thousands of clones, with approximately 94% as singletons. The regulatory T cell sort gate was CD4+CD25hiCD127low/negative. The specimen sequenced was Tregs sorted from PBMCs. Every receptor here comes from a human donor with AIRE deficiency.

The V gene is TRBV27, the J gene TRBJ1-2; maybe TRBD1 (5 bases). V was pared by 6 bases and J by 2 bases, with 16 bases between. The CDR3 has 15 residues. Germline V gene sequence: CDR1 MNHEY, CDR2 SMNVEV (reference sequence). DNA of the CDR3: TGTGCCAGCAGACCGGGGACGGCGTCAAACTATGGCTACACCTTC. It yields the protein CASRPGTASNYGYTF.

This chain uses TRBV4-1 with TRBJ2-3; D is perhaps TRBD2 (6 bases). Looked up from germline, CDR1 is MGHRA and CDR2 is YSYEKL. Trimming took off 3 bases at V and 5 bases at J, with 18 bases between the two ends. The CDR3 loop spans 16 amino acids. Written as DNA, the CDR3 is TGCGCCAGCAGCCATGCTATCGGGAGTCGAGTAGATACGCAGTATTTT. As protein: CASSHAIGSRVDTQYF.

This clone was counted once. The chain recombines TRBV27 with TRBJ2-7; 12 bases match TRBD2. The length of the CDR3 is 18 residues. V trimming: 4 bases; J trimming: 2 bases; junction bases outside the gene matches: 12. Germline V gives CDR1 MNHEY, CDR2 SMNVEV (reference sequence). Here the CDR3 DNA reads TGTGCCAGCAGTTCGACCGGGACTAGCGGGTCCTCGACCTACGAGCAGTACTTC. Its translation: CASSSTGTSGSSTYEQYF.

The chain is built from TRBV19 and TRBJ1-2; D remains ambiguous. Germline CDR1 reads LNHDA; CDR2 reads SQIVND (reference sequence). The CDR3 runs 15 residues. With 6 bases removed from V and 1 base from J, the gap between germline ends came to 15 bases. CDR3 sequence reads: CASSPNTRVNYGYTF. The CDR3, as DNA: TGTGCCAGTAGCCCCAACACCCGGGTTAACTATGGCTACACCTTC.

This sequence joins TRBV28 and TRBJ1-4, with D maybe TRBD1 (5 bases). V lost 4 bases and J lost 3, with 9 bases in between. This CDR3 is built from 14 residues. Germline V gene lookup returns CDR1 MDHEN and CDR2 SYDVKM. CDR3 amino acids: CASSSAGPNEKLFF. The DNA of the CDR3 is TGTGCCAGCAGTTCGGCAGGGCCTAATGAAAAACTGTTTTTT.

This rearrangement joins TRBV5-4 to TRBJ1-4, with D uncertain. Trimming cost V 0 bases and J 3 bases, with 9 bases left between them. The CDR3 loop spans 15 amino acids. CDR1 is SGHNT and CDR2 is YYREEE in the germline V gene (reference sequence). CDR3 bases: TGTGCCAGCAGCTTGGGAGGTACGGCTAATGAAAAACTGTTTTTT. Translation: CASSLGGTANEKLFF.

This chain uses TRBV23-1 with TRBJ2-7; TRBD1 aligns across 10 bases. TRBV23-1 is treated as an ORF (open reading frame) with a function not yet certain. The junction had 7 bases not matched to a gene; V was cut back by 1 base and J by 4 bases. This CDR3 contains 16 residues. DNA for the CDR3: TGCGCCAGCAGTCAATTCCAGAGGACAGGGGGATACGAGCAGTACTTC. Protein sequence: CASSQFQRTGGYEQYF.

The genes are TRBV30 and TRBJ2-3, with 11 bases fitting TRBD1. CDR1 and CDR2 from the germline V gene are GTSNPN and SVGIG (reference sequence). CDR3 length equals 13 residues. The ends lost 8 bases at V and 6 bases at J; junction bases unmatched: 7. CDR3 loop: CAGRDRGRDTQYF. The CDR3 nucleotides read TGTGCCGGGCGGGACAGGGGGAGGGATACGCAGTATTTT.

This clone showed up just a few times. The chain carries TRBV5-6 and TRBJ1-2, with a weak D call TRBD1 (5 bases). Trimming pared 6 bases from V and 8 bases from J, leaving 8 bases between. Germline V lookup: CDR1 SGHDT, CDR2 YYEEEE. The CDR3 has 10 residues. CDR3 protein: CASKGPGYTF. For the CDR3, the DNA is TGTGCCAGCAAGGGGCCAGGCTACACCTTC.

This sequence joins TRBV18 and TRBJ1-1; TRBD1 might be the D (5 bases). Germline V gene data show CDR1 as KGHSH and CDR2 as LQKENI. This CDR3 comprises 15 residues. The ends were cut back, 3 bases at V and 4 bases at J, with 15 bases in the middle. The CDR3 DNA is TGTGCCAGCTCACCTATCGGGACCGTGAGCACTGAAGCTTTCTTT. It yields the protein CASSPIGTVSTEAFF.

The CDR3 sequence is CASSARGSVNYGYTF. In nucleotides, the CDR3 is TGTGCCAGCAGCGCCCGGGGCTCGGTAAACTATGGCTACACCTTC. The chain recombines TRBV9 with TRBJ1-2, with a tentative D call TRBD1 (5 bases). There are 15 residues in the CDR3. V lost 3 bases and J 2 bases, leaving 14 bases between the germline ends. Germline V gives CDR1 SGDLS, CDR2 YYNGEE.

J is TRBJ2-7 and V is TRBV28; D is undetermined. Trimming pared 4 bases from V and 3 bases from J, leaving 10 bases between. This CDR3 spans 13 amino acids. Per germline, CDR1 MDHEN and CDR2 SYDVKM. CDR3 DNA: TGTGCCAGCAGTTCGAGTTGGGACTACGAGCAGTACTTC. Its protein is CASSSSWDYEQYF.

The CDR3 sequence is CASSQDLDILYEQYF. In DNA, the CDR3 is TGCGCCAGCAGCCAAGATCTGGACATCCTCTACGAGCAGTACTTC. This rearrangement joins TRBV4-3 to TRBJ2-7; a possible D gene is TRBD1 (5 bases). The CDR3 spans 15 residues. CDR1 is LGHNA, CDR2 YSLEER, per germline. V was trimmed by 0 bases and J by 3 bases, leaving 12 bases between them.

The chain employs TRBV7-3 and TRBJ2-3; 11 bases are a match to TRBD2. The germline V gene has CDR1 SGHTA and CDR2 FQGTGA. V was clipped by 3 bases and J by 9 bases; unmatched bases: 5. The CDR3 consists of 14 residues. CDR3 in DNA: TGTGCCAGCAGCTTCGGCCTAGCGGGAGGAACGCAGTATTTT. Amino acids: CASSFGLAGGTQYF.

The chain joins TRBV7-2 to TRBJ2-3; D is uncertain. Trimming removed 0 bases from V and 0 bases from J, with 7 bases in between. The CDR3 runs to 15 residues. Per the germline V gene, CDR1 is SGHTA and CDR2 is FQGNSA. The CDR3 region is CASSLAFVSTDTQYF. The CDR3 bases are TGTGCCAGCAGCTTAGCGTTTGTAAGCACAGATACGCAGTATTTT.

The chain carries TRBV18 and TRBJ1-2; the match to TRBD1 covers 9 bases. Germline V CDR1 and CDR2: KGHSH, LQKENI. V was clipped by 2 bases and J by 7 bases; unmatched bases: 2. This CDR3 spans 13 amino acids. For the CDR3, the DNA is TGTGCCAGCTCACCAGGGACAGGGTTTGGCTACACCTTC. Translating it yields CASSPGTGFGYTF.

This clone came up once. The rearrangement joins TRBV21-1 to TRBJ2-7; TRBD2 was called by the table and not checked on the DNA. TRBV21-1 is designated a pseudogene. The length of the CDR3 is 15 residues. CDR3 amino acids: CASSKAMAGIYEQYF. Here the CDR3 DNA reads TGTGCCAGCAGCAAAGCAATGGCGGGGATCTACGAGCAGTACTTC.

CDR3 residues: CASSMGLAGAYEQYF. In DNA, the CDR3 is TGCGCCAGCAGCATGGGACTAGCGGGAGCCTACGAGCAGTACTTC. The chain combines TRBV5-1 with TRBJ2-7; 14 bases are a match to TRBD2. The trim removed 4 bases at V and 2 bases at J, leaving 2 bases unmatched. This CDR3 is built from 15 residues. The germline gives CDR1 SGHRS, CDR2 YFSETQ.

This rearrangement joins TRBV5-1 to TRBJ2-4, with 7 nucleotides matching TRBD1. After removal of 4 bases from V and 3 bases from J, the junction contained 7 bases not matched to a gene. This CDR3 contains 15 residues. The germline V gene encodes CDR1 SGHRS and CDR2 YFSETQ. The CDR3 region has the DNA TGCGCCAGCAGCCCGACAGGGTACTTCAAAAACATTCAGTACTTC. This encodes CASSPTGYFKNIQYF.

This sequence joins TRBV6-5 and TRBJ2-7; 9 bases match TRBD2. The ends lost 2 bases at V and 5 bases at J; junction bases unmatched: 4. Germline V gene sequence: CDR1 MNHEY, CDR2 SVGAGI. The CDR3 has 14 residues. CDR3 sequence reads: CASSYGTSFDEQYF. CDR3 nucleotide sequence: TGTGCCAGCAGTTACGGGACTAGCTTCGACGAGCAGTACTTC.

The V call is TRBV4-3, the J call TRBJ2-5; no firm D call. V lost 0 bases and J 7 bases, leaving 15 bases between the germline ends. This CDR3 contains 15 residues. CDR1 is LGHNA and CDR2 is YSLEER in the germline V gene. CDR3 loop: CASSQDLARLGTQYF. The CDR3 bases are TGCGCCAGCAGCCAAGATCTGGCTAGGTTGGGGACCCAGTACTTC.

The gene calls are TRBV28 and TRBJ2-6; perhaps D is TRBD1 or TRBD2 (5 bases each). CDR1 is MDHEN and CDR2 is SYDVKM in the germline V gene. Trimming took 6 bases from V and 11 from J, leaving 26 bases between them. The CDR3 is made up of 17 amino acids. The CDR3: CASRARFWGSGSYVLTF. The CDR3 region has the DNA TGTGCCAGCAGGGCCCGTTTCTGGGGGAGTGGGTCCTACGTCCTGACTTTC.

The V call is TRBV7-6, the J call TRBJ1-1; the D is unclear. The CDR3 has 15 amino acids. V gave up 5 bases and J gave up 8 bases, with 21 bases separating them. CDR1 and CDR2 (germline): SGHVS, FNYEAQ. DNA for the CDR3: TGTGCCAGCAGCCCGGCGCGCATAACTTACGCAGAAGCTTTCTTT. As protein: CASSPARITYAEAFF. The full variable domain, completed using reference TRBV7-6 and TRBJ1-1, is GAGVSQSPRYKVTKRGQDVALRCDPISGHVSLYWYRQALGQGPEFLTYFNYEAQQDKSGLPNDRFSAERPEGSISTLTIQRTEQRDSAMYRCASSPARITYAEAFFGQGTRLTVV.

The rearrangement links TRBV19 to TRBJ1-2; TRBD1 matches 10 bases. The length of the CDR3 is 16 residues. Germline CDR1 is LNHDA and CDR2 is SQIVND (reference sequence). Trimming removed 9 bases from V and 1 base from J; junction bases left unmatched: 11. The CDR3 sequence: CASCMGQGSGNYGYTF. The DNA of the CDR3 is TGTGCCAGCTGCATGGGACAGGGGTCCGGTAACTATGGCTACACCTTC.

This rearrangement joins TRBV9 to TRBJ2-3; no clear D. The CDR3 totals 15 residues. CDR1 is SGDLS, CDR2 YYNGEE, per germline. The V end lost 4 bases, the J end lost 1 base, and 13 bases lay between the germline ends. The CDR3 reads CASSPLGQGTDTQYF. The CDR3 DNA reads as TGTGCCAGCAGCCCTCTTGGCCAGGGCACAGATACGCAGTATTTT.

V usage is TRBV6-6 and J usage is TRBJ2-7; 7 nucleotides agree with TRBD2. The V and J ends lost 6 bases and 3 bases, in that order; junction bases with no gene match: 8. The germline CDR1 and CDR2 sequences are MNHNY and SVGAGI (reference sequence). CDR3 length equals 14 residues. CDR3 coding DNA: TGTGCCAGCAGGCCGGTCGGGGGGTTCTACGAGCAGTACTTC. Translated: CASRPVGGFYEQYF.

The CDR3 DNA reads TGTGCCAGCAGCAAAGGGACCGGGACGAACCATCCTTATAGCAATCAGCCCCAGCATTTT. It encodes CASSKGTGTNHPYSNQPQHF. The chain recombines TRBV21-1 with TRBJ1-5. TRBV21-1 is termed a pseudogene. The CDR3 has 20 amino acids.

This sequence joins TRBV7-2 and TRBJ2-3, with D maybe TRBD2 (5 bases). The CDR3 is made up of 16 amino acids. CDR1 and CDR2 from the germline V gene are SGHTA and FQGNSA. V lost 5 bases, J lost 0 bases, and 15 bases lay in between. CDR3 amino acids: CASSPIATTSTDTQYF. CDR3 DNA: TGTGCCAGCAGCCCGATAGCGACCACTAGCACAGATACGCAGTATTTT.

The chain joins TRBV28 to TRBJ2-3; no clear D gene. V lost 5 bases, J lost 0 bases, and 6 bases lay in between. The CDR3 sequence is 13 residues long. Per the germline V gene, CDR1 is MDHEN and CDR2 is SYDVKM. The CDR3 nucleotides read TGTGCCAGCAGTGGCGAGAGCACAGATACGCAGTATTTT. As protein: CASSGESTDTQYF.

The chain uses TRBV18 and TRBJ2-5; no definite D call. Germline lookup yields CDR1 KGHSH and CDR2 LQKENI. Trimming cost V 5 bases and J 4 bases, with 14 bases left between them. The CDR3 is 14 residues long. CDR3: CASSKTTLGETQYF. For the CDR3, the DNA is TGTGCCAGCTCAAAAACCACCCTTGGAGAGACCCAGTACTTC.

The chain carries TRBV15 and TRBJ2-5; possibly TRBD2 for D (6 bases). CDR1 and CDR2 (germline): LNHNV, YYDKDF (reference sequence). The V gene lost 6 bases and the J gene lost 4 bases, with 18 bases spanning the gap. The CDR3 has 15 residues. The CDR3 sequence: CATRGGDWGGETQYF. CDR3 DNA: TGTGCCACCAGAGGAGGGGACTGGGGAGGAGAGACCCAGTACTTC. The variable domain in full, completed from reference TRBV15 and TRBJ2-5, reads DAMVIQNPRYQVTQFGKPVTLSCSQTLNHNVMYWYQQKSSQAPKLLFHYYDKDFNNEADTPDNFQSRRPNTSFCFLDIRSPGLGDTAMYLCATRGGDWGGETQYFGPGTRLLVL.